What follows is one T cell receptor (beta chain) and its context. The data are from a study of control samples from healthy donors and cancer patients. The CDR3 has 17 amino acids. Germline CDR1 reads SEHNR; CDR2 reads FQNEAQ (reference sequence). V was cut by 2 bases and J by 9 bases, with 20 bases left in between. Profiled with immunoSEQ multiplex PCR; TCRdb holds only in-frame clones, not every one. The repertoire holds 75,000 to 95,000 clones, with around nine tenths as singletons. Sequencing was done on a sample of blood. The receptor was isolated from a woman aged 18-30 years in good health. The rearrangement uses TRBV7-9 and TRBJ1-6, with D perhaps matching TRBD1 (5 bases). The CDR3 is CASSLLRGRDHTSPLHF. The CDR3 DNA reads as TGTGCCAGCAGCTTATTGCGCGGCAGGGACCATACTTCACCCCTCCACTTT. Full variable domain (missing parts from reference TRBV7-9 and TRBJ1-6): DTGVSQNPRHKITKRGQNVTFRCDPISEHNRLYWYRQTLGQGPEFLTYFQNEAQLEKSRLLSDRFSAERPKGSFSTLEIQRTEQGDSAMYLCASSLLRGRDHTSPLHFGNGTRLTVT.